This T cell receptor (beta chain) stems from a study of Ad26.COV2.S vaccination and SARS-CoV-2 variants. Study-level findings and limits: With respect to non-spike TCR breadth, vaccine and placebo recipients were similar. In TCR breadth and depth analyses, total T cell responses may have been underestimated. People given the vaccine had a wider spike-specific TCR breadth than placebo recipients did.

Sequenced by immunoSEQ multiplex PCR; TCRdb stores in-frame clones only, minus some. The repertoire consists of around 350,000 clones, with 92% occurring once and the leading ten covering roughly 3.9%. In regard to this clone: The antigen remains undetermined.

Germline CDR1 LGHDT, CDR2 YNNKEL (reference sequence). CDR3 size: 15 residues. V was cut by 3 bases and J by 4 bases, with 14 bases left in between. The sequencing here drew on peripheral blood, taken after recovery from COVID-19. The V gene is TRBV3-1 (or the pseudogene TRBV3-2), the J gene TRBJ2-3; D is perhaps TRBD1 (6 bases). This clonotype originated in a human donor who had recovered from COVID-19. CDR3 region: CASSQMGHAADTQYF. The CDR3, as DNA: TGTGCCAGCAGCCAGATGGGACATGCGGCAGATACGCAGTATTTT.